The rows below give T cell receptor beta chains drawn from one sample of a study of cytomegalovirus exposure and HLA in healthy donors. Clones were sequenced by immunoSEQ multiplex PCR, and TCRdb holds only the in-frame ones, with some missing. This sample has under 80,000 clones, with 60% to 80% found just once. Sequencing was carried out using PBMCs. All receptors derive from a woman between 35 and 50 years old in good health and CMV-seronegative. Each CDR3 is given with its conserved first and last residue. The D gene is left open where the match is weak. Only part of the rows carry a size: once, few, many, or a class if the clone is expanded.

TRBV18	-	TRBJ1-3	-	TGTGCCAGCTCACCGGGAGGTGCGTCTGGAAACACCATATATTTT	CASSPGGASGNTIYF
TRBV11-3	-	TRBJ1-1	-	TGTGCCAGCAGTGCCGGGACTTCTACGGGAGCTTTCTTT	CASSAGTSTGAFF
TRBV9	-	TRBJ2-5	-	TGTGCCAGCAGCGTCGGCACAGTCCGGGAGACCCAGTACTTC	CASSVGTVRETQYF
TRBV11-2	TRBD1	TRBJ2-7	-	TGTGCCAGCAGCGCCGACAGGGGGCCCAACTACGAGCAGTACTTC	CASSADRGPNYEQYF
TRBV19	-	TRBJ1-1	once	TGTGCCAGTAGTATAGATCTCGGGAGGGTGAACACTGAAGCTTTCTTT	CASSIDLGRVNTEAFF
TRBV30	TRBD1	TRBJ2-1	once	TGTGCCTGGAGTGGACAGGGTTTGAATGAGCAGTTCTTC	CAWSGQGLNEQFF
TRBV7-8	TRBD2	TRBJ2-1	-	TGTGCCAGCACCAAGAGCGGGGGGGCCTCCTACAATGAGCAGTTCTTC	CASTKSGGASYNEQFF
TRBV19	-	TRBJ2-3	-	TGTGCCAGTAGTCCTCCGGGGAGAGGAGATACGCAGTATTTT	CASSPPGRGDTQYF
TRBV7-8	-	TRBJ1-6	-	TGTGCCAGCAGTCTAGACGGCTATAATTCACCCCTCCACTTT	CASSLDGYNSPLHF
TRBV19	TRBD1	TRBJ2-7	-	TGTGCCAGTAGTTCCATCCTACAGGGGGCATCCTACGAGCAGTACTTC	CASSSILQGASYEQYF
TRBV7-8	-	TRBJ2-2	once	TGTGCCAGCAGCCGTGGGGGGACCGGGGAGCTGTTTTTT	CASSRGGTGELFF